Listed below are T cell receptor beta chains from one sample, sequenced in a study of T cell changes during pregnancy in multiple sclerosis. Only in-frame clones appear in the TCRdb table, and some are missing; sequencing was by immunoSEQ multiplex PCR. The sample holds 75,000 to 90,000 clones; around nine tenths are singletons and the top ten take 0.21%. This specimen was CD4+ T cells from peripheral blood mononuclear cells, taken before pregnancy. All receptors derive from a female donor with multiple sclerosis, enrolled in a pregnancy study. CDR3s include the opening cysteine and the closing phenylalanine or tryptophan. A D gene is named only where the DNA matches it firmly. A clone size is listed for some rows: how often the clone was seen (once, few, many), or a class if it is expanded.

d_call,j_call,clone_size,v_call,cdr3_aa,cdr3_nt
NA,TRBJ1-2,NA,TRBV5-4,CASSPGGAYGYTF,TGTGCCAGCAGTCCCGGAGGCGCCTATGGCTACACCTTC
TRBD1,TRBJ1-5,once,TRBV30,CAWSSTGGGQPQHF,TGTGCCTGGAGTTCGACAGGGGGCGGTCAGCCCCAGCATTTT
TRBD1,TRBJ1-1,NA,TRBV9,CASSLQGGEAFF,TGTGCCAGCAGCCTACAGGGGGGAGAAGCTTTCTTT
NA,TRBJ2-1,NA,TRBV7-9,CASSHGQLTYNEQFF,TGTGCCAGCAGCCATGGACAGCTGACCTACAATGAGCAGTTCTTC
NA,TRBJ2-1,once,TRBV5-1,CASSLVRDRSPYNEQFF,TGCGCCAGCAGCTTGGTGCGGGACAGAAGTCCCTACAATGAGCAGTTCTTC
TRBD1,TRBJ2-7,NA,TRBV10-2,CASSGDRGSYEQYF,TGCGCCAGCAGTGGTGACAGGGGATCCTACGAGCAGTACTTC
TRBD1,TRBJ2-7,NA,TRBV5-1,CASSLEGQGSHEQYF,TGCGCCAGCAGCTTGGAGGGACAGGGTAGCCACGAGCAGTACTTC
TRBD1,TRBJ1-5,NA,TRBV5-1,CASSLTGGASNQPQHF,TGCGCCAGCAGCTTGACAGGGGGAGCCTCCAATCAGCCCCAGCATTTT
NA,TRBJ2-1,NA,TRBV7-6,CASSFRGYNEQFF,TGTGCCAGCAGCTTTAGAGGGTACAATGAGCAGTTCTTC
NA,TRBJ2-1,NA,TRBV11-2,CASSGWGEQYGNEQFF,TGTGCCAGCAGCGGATGGGGGGAGCAGTACGGCAATGAGCAGTTCTTC
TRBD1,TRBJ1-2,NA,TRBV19,CASRDRGIYGYTF,TGTGCCAGTAGGGACAGGGGGATCTATGGCTACACCTTC
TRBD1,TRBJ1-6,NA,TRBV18,CASSQTGTGNSPLHF,TGTGCCAGCTCACAAACCGGGACAGGGAACTCACCCCTCCACTTT
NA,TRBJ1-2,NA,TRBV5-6,CASSLESGPISGGYTF,TGTGCCAGCAGCTTGGAAAGCGGTCCAATCTCTGGTGGCTACACCTTC
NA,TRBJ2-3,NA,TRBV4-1,CASSPRDKATDTQYF,TGCGCCAGCAGCCCCCGGGACAAGGCCACAGATACGCAGTATTTT
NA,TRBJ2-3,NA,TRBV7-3,CASSSTDTQYF,TGTGCCAGCAGCTCAACAGATACGCAGTATTTT
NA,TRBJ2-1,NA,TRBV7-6,CASSLLQGSSSYNEQFF,TGTGCCAGCAGCCTCTTACAGGGTTCAAGCTCCTACAATGAGCAGTTCTTC
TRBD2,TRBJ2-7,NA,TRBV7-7,CASSLGLAGEGEQYF,TGTGCCAGCAGCTTAGGACTAGCGGGAGAGGGCGAGCAGTACTTC
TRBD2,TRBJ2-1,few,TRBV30,CAWSPGLAARHGRDNEQFF,TGTGCCTGGAGCCCGGGACTAGCAGCTAGACACGGGCGAGACAATGAGCAGTTCTTC
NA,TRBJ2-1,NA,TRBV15,CATSRAGGARGIEQFF,TGTGCCACCAGCAGGGCTGGGGGGGCTAGAGGGATTGAGCAGTTCTTC
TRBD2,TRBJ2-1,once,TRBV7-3,CASSPVAGMDYNEQFF,TGTGCCAGCAGCCCCGTAGCGGGAATGGATTACAATGAGCAGTTCTTC
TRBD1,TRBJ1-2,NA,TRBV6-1,CASSAGTAVNYGYTF,TGTGCCAGCAGTGCCGGGACAGCCGTTAACTATGGCTACACCTTC
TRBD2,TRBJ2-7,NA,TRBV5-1,CASSSTSGSYEQYF,TGCGCCAGCAGCTCCACTAGCGGCTCCTACGAGCAGTACTTC
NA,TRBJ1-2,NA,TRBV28,CASSFRGSPLLGYTF,TGTGCCAGCAGTTTCAGGGGAAGTCCCCTCTTGGGCTACACCTTC
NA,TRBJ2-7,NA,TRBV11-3,CASSLVGRGYEQYF,TGTGCCAGCAGCTTAGTCGGCAGGGGATACGAGCAGTACTTC
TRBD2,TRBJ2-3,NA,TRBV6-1,CASSVSGGVYSTDTQYF,TGTGCCAGCAGTGTTAGCGGGGGAGTTTATAGCACAGATACGCAGTATTTT
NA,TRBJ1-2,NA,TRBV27,CASSFGRGGGYTF,TGTGCCAGCAGTTTCGGCAGGGGCGGCGGCTACACCTTC
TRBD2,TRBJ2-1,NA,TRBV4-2,CASSQDRTAGGPNEQFF,TGTGCCAGCAGCCAAGATAGGACGGCGGGAGGGCCCAATGAGCAGTTCTTC
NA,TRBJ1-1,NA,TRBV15,CATGRGGGAFF,TGTGCCACCGGCCGAGGAGGGGGAGCTTTCTTT
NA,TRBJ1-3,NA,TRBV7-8,CASSLAGSGNTIYF,TGTGCCAGCAGCCTAGCCGGCTCTGGAAACACCATATATTTT
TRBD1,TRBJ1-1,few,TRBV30,CAWIPLGRGGTNTEAFF,TGTGCCTGGATCCCCTTGGGGAGAGGGGGCACGAACACTGAAGCTTTCTTT
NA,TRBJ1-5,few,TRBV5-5,CASSPGTSFYSNQPQHF,TGTGCCAGCAGCCCCGGGACATCGTTCTATAGCAATCAGCCCCAGCATTTT
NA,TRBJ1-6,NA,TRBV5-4,CASSLGSSYNSPLHF,TGTGCCAGCAGCCTAGGCAGCTCCTATAATTCACCCCTCCACTTT
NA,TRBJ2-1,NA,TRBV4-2,CASSQAGTQARNEQFF,TGTGCCAGCAGCCAGGCCGGGACTCAAGCTCGCAATGAGCAGTTCTTC
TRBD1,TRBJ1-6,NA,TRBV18,CASSLGQGDNSPLHF,TGTGCCAGCTCCCTGGGACAGGGGGATAATTCACCCCTCCACTTT
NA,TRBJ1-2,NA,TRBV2,CASSETPYGYTF,TGTGCCAGCAGTGAAACACCCTATGGCTACACCTTC
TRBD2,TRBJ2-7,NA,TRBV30,CAWSVRGGTYEQYF,TGTGCCTGGAGTGTACGGGGGGGCACCTACGAGCAGTACTTC
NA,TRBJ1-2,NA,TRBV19,CASTAPTPRLDYGYTF,TGTGCCAGTACTGCCCCGACTCCAAGATTAGACTATGGCTACACCTTC
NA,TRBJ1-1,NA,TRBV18,CASSTGLNTEAFF,TGTGCCAGCTCCACAGGGCTGAACACTGAAGCTTTCTTT
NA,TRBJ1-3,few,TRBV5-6,CASSLFPGNTIYF,TGTGCCAGCAGCTTGTTTCCCGGGAACACCATATATTTT
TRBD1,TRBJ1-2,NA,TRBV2,CASAPGAGGYGYTF,TGTGCCAGCGCCCCAGGGGCAGGGGGCTATGGCTACACCTTC
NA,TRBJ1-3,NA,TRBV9,CASSVELGTPGNTIYF,TGTGCCAGCAGCGTAGAATTGGGGACACCTGGAAACACCATATATTTT
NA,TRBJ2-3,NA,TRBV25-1,CASRGGLSADTQYF,TGTGCCAGCAGGGGGGGGCTAAGTGCAGATACGCAGTATTTT
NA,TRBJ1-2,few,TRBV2,CASLSPNYGYTF,TGTGCCAGCCTCAGTCCTAACTATGGCTACACCTTC
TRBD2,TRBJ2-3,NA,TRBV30,CAWSGWAGGTDTQYF,TGTGCCTGGAGTGGATGGGCGGGAGGAACAGATACGCAGTATTTT
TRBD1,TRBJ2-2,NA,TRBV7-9,CASQLDQWPGQSNTGELFF,TGTGCCAGCCAGCTTGACCAATGGCCGGGACAGTCGAACACCGGGGAGCTGTTTTTT
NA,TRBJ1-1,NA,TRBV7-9,CASSSPGQVNTEAFF,TGTGCCAGCAGCTCACCGGGACAAGTGAACACTGAAGCTTTCTTT
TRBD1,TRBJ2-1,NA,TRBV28,CASSLRTGVFSHNEQFF,TGTGCCAGCAGTTTGAGGACAGGGGTCTTCTCGCACAATGAGCAGTTCTTC
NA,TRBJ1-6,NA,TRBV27,CASSLTGTDSPLHF,TGTGCCAGCAGTTTAACAGGAACGGATTCACCCCTCCACTTT
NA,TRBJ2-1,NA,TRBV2,CASSLSSYNEQFF,TGTGCCAGCAGCTTGAGCTCCTACAATGAGCAGTTCTTC
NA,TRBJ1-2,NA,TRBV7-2,CASTSNGGNFYGYTF,TGTGCCAGCACCTCGAATGGCGGAAACTTCTATGGCTACACCTTC
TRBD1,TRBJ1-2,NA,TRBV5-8,CASSLVGPTGARGGYTF,TGTGCCAGCAGCTTGGTGGGACCGACAGGGGCCCGCGGAGGCTACACCTTC
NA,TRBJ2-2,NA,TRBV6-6,CASSYGGFTGELFF,TGTGCCAGCAGTTACGGGGGCTTCACCGGGGAGCTGTTTTTT
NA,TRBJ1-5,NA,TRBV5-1,CASSTGDLGGNQPQHF,TGCGCCAGCAGCACGGGAGATTTGGGTGGCAATCAGCCCCAGCATTTT
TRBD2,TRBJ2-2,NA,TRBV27,CASSPPTATGLAGGPSTGELFF,TGTGCCAGCAGTCCACCGACGGCAACGGGACTAGCGGGAGGGCCGAGCACCGGGGAGCTGTTTTTT
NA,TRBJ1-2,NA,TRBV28,CASSLTGDTYGYTF,TGTGCCAGCAGTTTAACCGGGGACACCTATGGCTACACCTTC
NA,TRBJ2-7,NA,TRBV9,CASSPRQGLGYEQYF,TGTGCCAGCAGCCCCCGCCAGGGACTCGGCTACGAGCAGTACTTC
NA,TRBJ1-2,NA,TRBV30,CAWSAVDSLRSGIVF,TGTGCCTGGAGTGCTGTCGACAGCCTTAGGAGTGGAATTGTCTTC
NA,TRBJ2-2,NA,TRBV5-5,CASSSNRANTGELFF,TGTGCCAGCAGCAGCAACAGGGCGAACACCGGGGAGCTGTTTTTT
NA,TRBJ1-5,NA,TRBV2,CASSALTGFNQPQHF,TGTGCCAGCAGCGCTCTGACAGGCTTCAATCAGCCCCAGCATTTT
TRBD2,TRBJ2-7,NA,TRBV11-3,CASSSGLSYEQYF,TGTGCCAGCAGCTCGGGACTATCCTACGAGCAGTACTTC